This T cell receptor beta chain derives from a study of tissue T cells after allogeneic stem cell transplantation. The wider study: Samples with visible lymphocytes on H&E were prioritized for sequencing. Whole-study findings and limits: Alloreactivity or antigen specificity of tissue TCRs was not determined; some clones might be host cells.

CDR3 length equals 14 residues. Clones were read by immunoSEQ multiplex PCR, and TCRdb kept only the in-frame ones, dropping some. Here the sample spans 6,000 or so clones, approximately 58% being singletons. Concerning this clone: Antigen unknown.

The sequence came from a male donor aged 60 or older with lung cancer. The sample here was tissue from the jejunum, taken at autopsy. The rearrangement joins TRBV21-1 to TRBJ1-2. TRBV21-1 constitutes a pseudogene. CDR3 in amino acids: CASSKVPRVYGYTF. DNA for the CDR3: TGTGCCAGCAGCAAAGTACCCCGGGTCTATGGCTACACCTTC.